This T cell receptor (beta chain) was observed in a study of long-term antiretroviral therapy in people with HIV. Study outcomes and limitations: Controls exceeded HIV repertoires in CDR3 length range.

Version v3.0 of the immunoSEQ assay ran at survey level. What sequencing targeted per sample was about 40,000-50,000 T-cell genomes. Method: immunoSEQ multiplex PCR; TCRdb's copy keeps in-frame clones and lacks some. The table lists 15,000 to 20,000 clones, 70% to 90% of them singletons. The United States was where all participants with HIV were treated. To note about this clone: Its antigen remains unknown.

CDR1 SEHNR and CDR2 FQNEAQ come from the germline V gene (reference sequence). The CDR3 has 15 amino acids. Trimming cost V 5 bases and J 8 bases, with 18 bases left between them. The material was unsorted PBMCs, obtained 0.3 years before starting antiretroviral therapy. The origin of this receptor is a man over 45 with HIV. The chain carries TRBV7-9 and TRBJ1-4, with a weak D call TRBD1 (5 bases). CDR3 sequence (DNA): TGTGCCAGCAGCCCGGGACGGCTAATTAGGGAAAAACTGTTTTTT. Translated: CASSPGRLIREKLFF.